This TCR beta chain was documented in a study of control samples from healthy donors and cancer patients. TCRdb's copy holds only in-frame clones and misses some; the assay was immunoSEQ multiplex PCR. In the table there are some 120,000 clones, roughly 84% of which are singletons. Germline assignment: CDR1 MNHEY and CDR2 SVGAGI. With V trimmed by 6 bases and J by 5 bases, 10 bases remained unmatched. This CDR3 has 15 residues. This clonotype was sampled from a man aged 50 to 59 in good health. This chain joins TRBV6-5 and TRBJ2-3; 8 bases are a match to TRBD1. Specimen: blood. The CDR3: CASSDHRGIGDTQYF. For the CDR3, the DNA is TGTGCCAGCAGCGACCACAGGGGGATTGGAGATACGCAGTATTTT.